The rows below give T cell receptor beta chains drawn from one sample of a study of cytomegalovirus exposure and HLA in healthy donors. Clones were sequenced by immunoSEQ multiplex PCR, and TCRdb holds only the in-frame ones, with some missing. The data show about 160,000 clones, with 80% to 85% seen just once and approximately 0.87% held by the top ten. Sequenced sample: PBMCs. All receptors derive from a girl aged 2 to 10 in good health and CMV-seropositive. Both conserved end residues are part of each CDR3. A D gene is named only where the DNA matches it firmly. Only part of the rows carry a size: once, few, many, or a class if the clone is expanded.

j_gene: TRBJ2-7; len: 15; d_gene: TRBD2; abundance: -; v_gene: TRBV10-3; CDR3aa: CAISESVSGSYEQYF; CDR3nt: TGTGCCATCAGTGAGTCTGTTAGCGGGAGCTACGAGCAGTACTTC
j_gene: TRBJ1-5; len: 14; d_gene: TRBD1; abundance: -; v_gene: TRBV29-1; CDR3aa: CSALDRGPNQPQHF; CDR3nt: TGCAGCGCCCTGGACAGGGGGCCAAATCAGCCCCAGCATTTT
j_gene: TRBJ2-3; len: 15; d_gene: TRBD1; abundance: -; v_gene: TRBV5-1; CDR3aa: CASSLEQGSTDTQYF; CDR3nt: TGCGCCAGCAGCTTGGAACAGGGGAGCACAGATACGCAGTATTTT
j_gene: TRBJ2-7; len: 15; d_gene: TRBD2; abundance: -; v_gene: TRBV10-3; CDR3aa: CAISELPSGRHEQYF; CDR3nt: TGTGCCATCAGTGAATTACCTAGCGGGCGCCACGAGCAGTACTTC
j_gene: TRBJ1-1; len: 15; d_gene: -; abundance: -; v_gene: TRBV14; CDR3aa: CASSDPPQGLTEAFF; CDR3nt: TGTGCCAGCAGCGACCCACCACAGGGCCTCACTGAAGCTTTCTTT
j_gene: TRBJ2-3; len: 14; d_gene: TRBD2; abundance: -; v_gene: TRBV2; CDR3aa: CASSPTSRFDTQYF; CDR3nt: TGTGCCAGCAGCCCGACTAGCAGGTTCGATACGCAGTATTTT
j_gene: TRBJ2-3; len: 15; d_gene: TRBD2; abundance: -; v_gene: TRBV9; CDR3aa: CASSVGTSSTDTQYF; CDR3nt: TGTGCCAGCAGCGTAGGGACTAGCAGCACAGATACGCAGTATTTT
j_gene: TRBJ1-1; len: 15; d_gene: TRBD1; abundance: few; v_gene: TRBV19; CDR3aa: CASSITGQGNTEAFF; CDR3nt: TGTGCCAGTAGTATTACGGGACAGGGGAACACTGAAGCTTTCTTT
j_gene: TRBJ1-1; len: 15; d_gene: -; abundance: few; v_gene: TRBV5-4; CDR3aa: CASSLGGRSNTEAFF; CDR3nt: TGTGCCAGCAGCTTGGGGGGGCGTTCGAACACTGAAGCTTTCTTT
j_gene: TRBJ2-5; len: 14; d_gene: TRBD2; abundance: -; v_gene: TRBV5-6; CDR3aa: CASTLAGSPETQYF; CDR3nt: TGTGCCAGCACCTTAGCGGGATCCCCAGAGACCCAGTACTTC
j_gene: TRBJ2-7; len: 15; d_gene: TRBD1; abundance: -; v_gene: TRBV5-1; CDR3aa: CASSLLGQGAYEQYF; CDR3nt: TGCGCCAGCAGCTTGTTGGGGCAGGGGGCCTACGAGCAGTACTTC
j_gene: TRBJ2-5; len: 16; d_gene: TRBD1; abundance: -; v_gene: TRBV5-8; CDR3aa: CASSPTGTGYEETQYF; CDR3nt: TGTGCCAGCAGCCCGACCGGGACAGGGTACGAGGAGACCCAGTACTTC
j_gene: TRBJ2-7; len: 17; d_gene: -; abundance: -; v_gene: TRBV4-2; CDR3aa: CASSPIGERRDSYEQYF; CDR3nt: TGTGCCAGCAGCCCTATCGGAGAAAGGCGGGACTCCTACGAGCAGTACTTC
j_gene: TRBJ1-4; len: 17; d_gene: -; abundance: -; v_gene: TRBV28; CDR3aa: CASEEGRDHIVGEKLFF; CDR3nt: TGTGCCAGCGAAGAAGGCAGGGATCACATCGTAGGGGAAAAACTGTTTTTT
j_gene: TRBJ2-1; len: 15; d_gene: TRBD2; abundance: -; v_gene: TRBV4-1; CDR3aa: CASRPGLAAYNEQFF; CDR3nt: TGCGCCAGCCGACCGGGACTAGCGGCCTACAATGAGCAGTTCTTC